This T cell receptor (beta chain) was identified during a study of T-cell memory formation after mild COVID-19. Broader study findings: Clones shrinking from day 15 to 85 showed even CD4/CD8 mixes; later expanders tilted CD4+. Cross-reactive memory apparently joined, as some responding clones appeared in pre-infection memory. Contracting CD4+ clones were located mainly in CM and EM, and CD8+ clones in EMRA.

TCRalpha and TCRbeta libraries used 5'RACE with constant-segment primers and UMIs. TCRdb reprocessed the 5' RACE reads via MiXCR and lists one record per CDR3 protein. Of a few hundred thousand distinct CDR3 sequences in the sample, approximately 15% were seen once. This clonotype was seen a handful of times. What it binds is unknown. The V segment lost 5 bases and the J segment 4 bases; nucleotides outside the gene matches: 7. Per germline, CDR1 ENHRY and CDR2 SYGVKD. The CDR3 spans 15 residues. The V and J genes are TRBV10-3 and TRBJ2-3, with TRBD2 matching over 9 bases. The sequenced material came from PBMCs or a T cell subset sorted from them (not recorded which). The TCR sequence derives from a man between 18 and 35 years old who had mild COVID-19 (a few samples of this study predate the infection). Cell type and time point are not known. Here the CDR3 DNA reads TGTGCCATCAGTCTTAGCGGGGGTCTCCCAGATACGCAGTATTTT. Amino acid sequence: CAISLSGGLPDTQYF.